The rows below give T cell receptor beta chains drawn from one sample of a study of technical replicates of blood from four donors. Profiling relied on immunoSEQ multiplex PCR, and the TCRdb table lists in-frame clones only, not all of them. The table lists roughly 80,000 clones, more than 85% of them singletons, with less than 0.3% in the top ten. Sequences were obtained from T cells isolated from PBMCs. Receptor source: a human donor in good health. CDR3s include the opening cysteine and the closing phenylalanine or tryptophan. Fields, in order: D gene, V gene, clone size, J gene, CDR3 protein, CDR3 DNA. D genes are given only for firm matches. A clone size is listed for some rows: how often the clone was seen (once, few, many), or a class if it is expanded.

D gene: NA; V gene: TRBV9; clone size: NA; J gene: TRBJ1-1; CDR3 protein: CASSVGARAEAFF; CDR3 DNA: TGTGCCAGCAGCGTAGGAGCGAGGGCTGAAGCTTTCTTT
D gene: NA; V gene: TRBV7-6; clone size: NA; J gene: TRBJ1-6; CDR3 protein: CASSLVAAGEGSPLHF; CDR3 DNA: TGTGCCAGCAGCTTAGTGGCGGCAGGGGAAGGTTCACCCCTCCACTTT
D gene: NA; V gene: TRBV11-2; clone size: NA; J gene: TRBJ2-1; CDR3 protein: CASSLDPDEMWRSYNEQFF; CDR3 DNA: TGTGCCAGCAGCTTAGATCCCGATGAAATGTGGAGATCCTACAATGAGCAGTTCTTC
D gene: NA; V gene: TRBV11-2; clone size: NA; J gene: TRBJ2-2; CDR3 protein: CASSLDLSILHGELFF; CDR3 DNA: TGTGCCAGCAGCTTAGATCTTAGCATCCTACACGGGGAGCTGTTTTTT
D gene: NA; V gene: TRBV9; clone size: once; J gene: TRBJ1-6; CDR3 protein: CASSVRDNSPLHF; CDR3 DNA: TGTGCCAGCAGCGTTAGAGATAATTCACCCCTCCACTTT
D gene: NA; V gene: TRBV5-1; clone size: NA; J gene: TRBJ2-7; CDR3 protein: CASSLGEAGYEQYF; CDR3 DNA: TGCGCCAGCAGCTTGGGGGAGGCAGGCTACGAGCAGTACTTC
D gene: NA; V gene: TRBV7-9; clone size: NA; J gene: TRBJ2-5; CDR3 protein: CASRSEGGKETQYF; CDR3 DNA: TGTGCCAGCCGTAGCGAGGGAGGCAAAGAGACCCAGTACTTC
D gene: TRBD1; V gene: TRBV5-1; clone size: few; J gene: TRBJ2-7; CDR3 protein: CASSFTGDEQYF; CDR3 DNA: TGCGCCAGCAGCTTCACAGGGGACGAGCAGTACTTC
D gene: NA; V gene: TRBV6-4; clone size: once; J gene: TRBJ1-1; CDR3 protein: CASSPEENTEAFF; CDR3 DNA: TGTGCCAGCAGCCCCGAGGAGAACACTGAAGCTTTCTTT
D gene: TRBD2; V gene: TRBV5-4; clone size: NA; J gene: TRBJ2-5; CDR3 protein: CASSYTGLVAPETQYF; CDR3 DNA: TGTGCCAGCAGCTATACGGGACTAGTGGCCCCAGAGACCCAGTACTTC
D gene: NA; V gene: TRBV5-5; clone size: few; J gene: TRBJ2-5; CDR3 protein: CASSLARGEETQYF; CDR3 DNA: TGTGCCAGCAGCTTGGCCAGGGGGGAAGAGACCCAGTACTTC
D gene: NA; V gene: TRBV2; clone size: NA; J gene: TRBJ2-7; CDR3 protein: CASLSYEQYF; CDR3 DNA: TGTGCCAGCCTATCCTACGAGCAGTACTTC
D gene: TRBD2; V gene: TRBV28; clone size: NA; J gene: TRBJ2-3; CDR3 protein: CASSLLQRDPNTQYF; CDR3 DNA: TGTGCCAGCAGTTTACTTCAGCGGGACCCGAATACGCAGTATTTT
D gene: TRBD1; V gene: TRBV2; clone size: NA; J gene: TRBJ2-3; CDR3 protein: CASSAGQGGDTQYF; CDR3 DNA: TGTGCCAGCAGCGCGGGACAGGGAGGAGATACGCAGTATTTT
D gene: TRBD1; V gene: TRBV19; clone size: NA; J gene: TRBJ2-1; CDR3 protein: CASSMYRWTGSGNEQFF; CDR3 DNA: TGTGCCAGTAGTATGTATCGGTGGACAGGGTCTGGCAATGAGCAGTTCTTC
D gene: TRBD2; V gene: TRBV5-1; clone size: NA; J gene: TRBJ2-4; CDR3 protein: CASSFGLAGPINIQYF; CDR3 DNA: TGCGCCAGCAGCTTCGGACTAGCGGGCCCTATAAACATTCAGTACTTC
D gene: NA; V gene: TRBV14; clone size: NA; J gene: TRBJ2-5; CDR3 protein: CASSQDRLYSSETQYF; CDR3 DNA: TGTGCCAGCAGCCAAGATCGTTTGTACAGCTCTGAGACCCAGTACTTC
D gene: TRBD1; V gene: TRBV19; clone size: NA; J gene: TRBJ2-1; CDR3 protein: CASSATGTGYNEQFF; CDR3 DNA: TGTGCCAGTAGCGCCACCGGGACAGGATACAATGAGCAGTTCTTC
D gene: TRBD1; V gene: TRBV6-1; clone size: NA; J gene: TRBJ1-1; CDR3 protein: CASSEYALQTGLNTEAFF; CDR3 DNA: TGTGCCAGCAGTGAATATGCCCTTCAGACAGGGCTGAACACTGAAGCTTTCTTT
D gene: NA; V gene: TRBV19; clone size: NA; J gene: TRBJ1-1; CDR3 protein: CASSIGRGRTEAFF; CDR3 DNA: TGTGCCAGTAGTATAGGCAGGGGAAGGACTGAAGCTTTCTTT
D gene: NA; V gene: TRBV11-2; clone size: NA; J gene: TRBJ2-1; CDR3 protein: CASSSNGTPLSSYNEQFF; CDR3 DNA: TGTGCCAGCAGCAGTAACGGGACTCCTCTAAGTTCCTACAATGAGCAGTTCTTC
D gene: NA; V gene: TRBV29-1; clone size: once; J gene: TRBJ2-3; CDR3 protein: CSVEPGIEADTQYF; CDR3 DNA: TGCAGCGTTGAACCAGGGATTGAGGCAGATACGCAGTATTTT
D gene: NA; V gene: TRBV30; clone size: NA; J gene: TRBJ2-1; CDR3 protein: CAWTSGSSYNEQFF; CDR3 DNA: TGTGCCTGGACCTCGGGGAGCTCCTACAATGAGCAGTTCTTC
D gene: NA; V gene: TRBV10-1; clone size: NA; J gene: TRBJ1-2; CDR3 protein: CASSEPNLNYGYTF; CDR3 DNA: TGCGCCAGCAGTGAGCCAAACTTAAACTATGGCTACACCTTC
D gene: TRBD1; V gene: TRBV28; clone size: NA; J gene: TRBJ2-2; CDR3 protein: CASSGDRVTGELFF; CDR3 DNA: TGTGCCAGCAGTGGGGACAGGGTTACCGGGGAGCTGTTTTTT
D gene: TRBD2; V gene: TRBV12-5; clone size: NA; J gene: TRBJ2-5; CDR3 protein: CASGPIASGLAIGETQYF; CDR3 DNA: TGTGCTAGTGGGCCAATTGCCAGCGGACTAGCGATTGGCGAGACCCAGTACTTC
D gene: NA; V gene: TRBV11-2; clone size: NA; J gene: TRBJ1-1; CDR3 protein: CASSFPGNTEAFF; CDR3 DNA: TGTGCCAGCAGCTTCCCGGGGAACACTGAAGCTTTCTTT
D gene: NA; V gene: TRBV5-1; clone size: NA; J gene: TRBJ1-2; CDR3 protein: CASSLDGGFDGYTF; CDR3 DNA: TGCGCCAGCAGCTTGGACGGGGGGTTCGATGGCTACACCTTC
D gene: TRBD2; V gene: TRBV5-6; clone size: NA; J gene: TRBJ2-7; CDR3 protein: CASSSTWRGVLYEQYF; CDR3 DNA: TGTGCCAGCAGCTCGACCTGGCGGGGGGTGCTGTACGAGCAGTACTTC
D gene: NA; V gene: TRBV10-1; clone size: NA; J gene: TRBJ1-1; CDR3 protein: CASSPNGGSTEAFF; CDR3 DNA: TGCGCCAGCAGTCCTAACGGGGGGAGCACTGAAGCTTTCTTT
D gene: TRBD2; V gene: TRBV5-4; clone size: NA; J gene: TRBJ2-1; CDR3 protein: CASSQWLTSGVSGGEQFF; CDR3 DNA: TGTGCCAGCAGCCAGTGGTTGACTAGCGGGGTCAGTGGGGGTGAGCAGTTCTTC
D gene: NA; V gene: TRBV7-9; clone size: NA; J gene: TRBJ1-4; CDR3 protein: CASSLDYRDRNEKLFF; CDR3 DNA: TGTGCCAGCAGTTTAGATTACAGGGATCGGAATGAAAAACTGTTTTTT
D gene: NA; V gene: TRBV6-1; clone size: NA; J gene: TRBJ1-1; CDR3 protein: CASSGTLNTEAFF; CDR3 DNA: TGTGCCAGCAGTGGGACACTAAACACTGAAGCTTTCTTT
D gene: TRBD1; V gene: TRBV7-9; clone size: once; J gene: TRBJ1-2; CDR3 protein: CASSSGQVYGYTF; CDR3 DNA: TGTGCCAGCAGCTCTGGACAGGTCTATGGCTACACCTTC
D gene: NA; V gene: TRBV4-1; clone size: NA; J gene: TRBJ2-7; CDR3 protein: CASSQEGDYSSYEQYF; CDR3 DNA: TGCGCCAGCAGCCAAGAGGGCGACTATTCGAGCTACGAGCAGTACTTC
D gene: TRBD1; V gene: TRBV10-1; clone size: once; J gene: TRBJ1-1; CDR3 protein: CARKLPTEAGTGGMNTEAFF; CDR3 DNA: TGCGCCAGGAAACTTCCCACCGAGGCCGGGACAGGGGGAATGAACACTGAAGCTTTCTTT
D gene: TRBD2; V gene: TRBV6-1; clone size: NA; J gene: TRBJ2-1; CDR3 protein: CAAPGLDTDEQFF; CDR3 DNA: TGTGCCGCACCGGGACTAGATACCGATGAGCAGTTCTTC
D gene: TRBD1; V gene: TRBV4-1; clone size: NA; J gene: TRBJ1-1; CDR3 protein: CASRSRTGGSTEAFF; CDR3 DNA: TGCGCCAGCAGGTCACGGACAGGCGGCAGCACTGAAGCTTTCTTT
D gene: TRBD2; V gene: TRBV19; clone size: NA; J gene: TRBJ2-1; CDR3 protein: CASSMKGGRSLAASYNEQFF; CDR3 DNA: TGTGCCAGTAGTATGAAAGGGGGACGGTCACTAGCGGCGAGTTACAATGAGCAGTTCTTC
D gene: NA; V gene: TRBV27; clone size: NA; J gene: TRBJ1-1; CDR3 protein: CASSLQKQGTNTEAFF; CDR3 DNA: TGTGCCAGCAGTTTACAGAAACAGGGAACGAACACTGAAGCTTTCTTT
D gene: TRBD1; V gene: TRBV9; clone size: NA; J gene: TRBJ1-5; CDR3 protein: CASSVDRGNQPQHF; CDR3 DNA: TGTGCCAGCAGCGTAGACAGGGGGAATCAGCCCCAGCATTTT
D gene: NA; V gene: TRBV20-1; clone size: few; J gene: TRBJ2-7; CDR3 protein: CSARDSYEQYF; CDR3 DNA: TGCAGTGCTAGGGACAGCTACGAGCAGTACTTC
D gene: NA; V gene: TRBV7-2; clone size: once; J gene: TRBJ1-2; CDR3 protein: CASSLGIQGQIGYTF; CDR3 DNA: TGTGCCAGCAGCTTAGGAATTCAGGGGCAGATTGGCTACACCTTC
D gene: NA; V gene: TRBV5-1; clone size: NA; J gene: TRBJ2-2; CDR3 protein: CASSIAANTGELFF; CDR3 DNA: TGCGCCAGCAGCATAGCGGCGAACACCGGGGAGCTGTTTTTT
D gene: TRBD2; V gene: TRBV15; clone size: NA; J gene: TRBJ2-5; CDR3 protein: CATLNSGGPWETQYF; CDR3 DNA: TGTGCCACCTTGAATAGCGGGGGCCCATGGGAGACCCAGTACTTC
D gene: TRBD2; V gene: TRBV15; clone size: NA; J gene: TRBJ2-1; CDR3 protein: CATSSGGADNEQFF; CDR3 DNA: TGTGCCACCAGCAGCGGGGGGGCGGACAATGAGCAGTTCTTC